The 30 T cell receptor beta chains below all came from one sample that was sequenced in a study of cytomegalovirus exposure and HLA in healthy donors. PCR involved 60 Vbeta and 13 Jbeta primers. Profiled with immunoSEQ multiplex PCR; TCRdb holds only in-frame clones, not every one. The sample has 130,000 to 150,000 clones. Input material: PBMCs. These receptors all come from a male donor in good health and CMV-seronegative.

This chain joins TRBV7-9 and TRBJ1-2; D ambiguous. The V gene's germline CDR1 is SEHNR and CDR2 FQNEAQ (reference sequence). CDR3 length equals 14 residues. The ends were cut back, 5 bases at V and 2 bases at J, with 12 bases in the middle. DNA of the CDR3: TGTGCCAGCAGCCGCGGGGAGGCGAACTATGGCTACACCTTC. Its translation is CASSRGEANYGYTF. The whole variable domain, remainder taken from reference TRBV7-9 and TRBJ1-2, is DTGVSQNPRHKITKRGQNVTFRCDPISEHNRLYWYRQTLGQGPEFLTYFQNEAQLEKSRLLSDRFSAERPKGSFSTLEIQRTEQGDSAMYLCASSRGEANYGYTFGSGTRLTVV.

This chain uses TRBV19 with TRBJ2-3; the match to TRBD1 covers 7 bases. The germline CDR1 and CDR2 sequences are LNHDA and SQIVND (reference sequence). V lost 4 bases to trimming and J lost 6 bases; unmatched junction nucleotides: 10. The CDR3 totals 15 residues. The CDR3 reads CASSTLGTEGDTQYF. The DNA for the CDR3 is TGTGCCAGTAGTACGCTCGGGACAGAGGGTGATACGCAGTATTTT.

This chain joins TRBV7-9 and TRBJ2-2; D gene ambiguous. Germline lookup yields CDR1 SEHNR and CDR2 FQNEAQ (reference sequence). The CDR3 has 17 amino acids. Trimming removed 4 bases at V and 5 bases at J, with 20 bases between. The chain's CDR3 is CASSSLPPSPRTGELFF. CDR3 DNA sequence: TGTGCCAGCAGCTCGCTACCCCCCTCCCCGAGGACCGGGGAGCTGTTTTTT. Full variable domain (outside the CDR3, taken from reference TRBV7-9 and TRBJ2-2): DTGVSQNPRHKITKRGQNVTFRCDPISEHNRLYWYRQTLGQGPEFLTYFQNEAQLEKSRLLSDRFSAERPKGSFSTLEIQRTEQGDSAMYLCASSSLPPSPRTGELFFGEGSRLTVL.

This chain connects TRBV7-9 to TRBJ2-3, with D perhaps matching TRBD2 (5 bases). The CDR3 is 15 amino acids. Germline V CDR1 and CDR2: SEHNR, FQNEAQ (reference sequence). With 5 bases removed from V and 0 bases from J, the gap between germline ends came to 12 bases. The CDR3 sequence is CASSPSGLSTDTQYF. CDR3 DNA: TGTGCCAGCAGCCCCAGCGGCCTTAGCACAGATACGCAGTATTTT. The whole variable domain, remainder taken from reference TRBV7-9 and TRBJ2-3, is DTGVSQNPRHKITKRGQNVTFRCDPISEHNRLYWYRQTLGQGPEFLTYFQNEAQLEKSRLLSDRFSAERPKGSFSTLEIQRTEQGDSAMYLCASSPSGLSTDTQYFGPGTRLTVL.

J is TRBJ1-2 and V is TRBV5-4; TRBD1 might be the D (5 bases). Germline V CDR1 and CDR2: SGHNT, YYREEE (reference sequence). Trimming took 0 bases from V and 4 from J, leaving 13 bases between them. This CDR3 is built from 15 residues. CDR3 sequence reads: CASSLGQGGVYGYTF. CDR3 coding DNA: TGTGCCAGCAGCTTGGGGCAGGGTGGTGTCTATGGCTACACCTTC.

V and J are TRBV28 and TRBJ1-3; D is unresolved. V lost 6 bases and J lost 4, with 7 bases in between. The length of the CDR3 is 12 residues. The germline gives CDR1 MDHEN, CDR2 SYDVKM. CDR3 sequence: CASSPPGNTIYF. The CDR3 DNA reads TGTGCCAGCAGCCCCCCAGGAAACACCATATATTTT.

The rearrangement joins TRBV18 to TRBJ2-7; D may be TRBD2 (5 bases). Germline V lookup: CDR1 KGHSH, CDR2 LQKENI. The CDR3 runs to 13 residues. Trimming took off 6 bases at V and 2 bases at J, with 11 bases between the two ends. The CDR3 bases are TGTGCCAGCTCTCCGGAGGCGACCTACGAGCAGTACTTC. It encodes CASSPEATYEQYF.

Concerning this clone: One end of the junction does not line up with germline, which may come from a read error. The V gene is TRBV4-2, the J gene TRBJ1-2; TRBD1 aligns across 7 bases. Germline V gene sequence: CDR1 LGHNA, CDR2 YNFKEQ. CDR3 length: 14 residues. The CDR3 sequence is CASSRILTGEGYTF. CDR3 DNA sequence: TGTGCCAGCAGCCGCATTTTAACAGGGGAAGGCTACACTTTC.

The genes are TRBV5-1 and TRBJ2-3; 9 bases are a match to TRBD1. The CDR3 is 20 amino acids. Trimming at V came to 2 bases and at J to 3 bases, leaving 19 bases not matched to a gene. The V gene's germline CDR1 is SGHRS and CDR2 YFSETQ. This chain's CDR3 is CASSFSGTGLSWGGTDTQYF. CDR3 in DNA: TGCGCCAGCAGCTTTTCCGGGACAGGGCTGTCGTGGGGTGGGACAGATACGCAGTATTTT.

This chain connects TRBV30 to TRBJ1-1; D remains ambiguous. This CDR3 has 10 amino acids. Germline V gene data show CDR1 as GTSNPN and CDR2 as SVGIG (reference sequence). Trimming cost V 1 base and J 11 bases, with 8 bases left between them. CDR3 in DNA: TGTGCCTGGAGTGATGTACGGGCTTTCTTT. Translating gives CAWSDVRAFF.

The chain has TRBV6-5 and TRBJ1-3; D is unclear. This CDR3 is 15 amino acids long. V dropped 5 bases and J dropped 4 bases, with 15 bases sitting between them. Germline values: CDR1 MNHEY, CDR2 SVGAGI. CDR3 in amino acids: CASSGLNLGGNTIYF. DNA of the CDR3: TGTGCCAGCAGTGGACTCAATCTGGGAGGAAACACCATATATTTT.

This rearrangement joins TRBV14 to TRBJ2-7; D gene uncertain. V was cut by 1 base and J by 3 bases, with 7 bases left in between. CDR3 size: 13 residues. Germline V gene data show CDR1 as SGHDN and CDR2 as FVKESK. DNA for the CDR3: TGTGCCAGCAGCCAAGTCGGTTTCTACGAGCAGTACTTC. Translation: CASSQVGFYEQYF.

The V gene is TRBV18, the J gene TRBJ1-1; D gene uncertain. Germline assignment: CDR1 KGHSH and CDR2 LQKENI. The germline V and J ends were trimmed by 1 base and 1 base, with 16 bases remaining between them. The CDR3 has 17 residues. The CDR3 DNA sequence: TGTGCCAGCTCACCACTTCCGCTCGGGGTATCGAACACTGAAGCTTTCTTT. It yields the protein CASSPLPLGVSNTEAFF. Together with reference TRBV18 and TRBJ1-1, the CDR3 gives the full variable domain: NAGVMQNPRHLVRRRGQEARLRCSPMKGHSHVYWYRQLPEEGLKFMVYLQKENIIDESGMPKERFSAEFPKEGPSILRIQQVVRGDSAAYFCASSPLPLGVSNTEAFFGQGTRLTVV.

V usage is TRBV9 and J usage is TRBJ1-4, with D uncertain. This CDR3 has 14 amino acids. The germline V gene has CDR1 SGDLS and CDR2 YYNGEE. The V and J ends lost 0 bases and 7 bases respectively, with 10 bases between them. This CDR3 reads CASSVAGEGEKLFF. The DNA of the CDR3 is TGTGCCAGCAGCGTAGCCGGGGAGGGTGAAAAACTGTTTTTT.

This sequence joins TRBV6-5 and TRBJ2-2; 7 bases map to TRBD1. Trimming removed 6 bases from V and 5 bases from J; junction bases left unmatched: 6. Per the germline V gene, CDR1 is MNHEY and CDR2 is SVGAGI. The length of the CDR3 is 14 residues. As DNA, the CDR3 is TGTGCCAGCAGAGGGGGCGCGAGGACCGGGGAGCTGTTTTTT. Translation: CASRGGARTGELFF.

The chain recombines TRBV20-1 with TRBJ2-5; unclear D gene. Trimming left V 0 bases short and J 14 bases short, with 13 bases between. CDR3 length equals 11 residues. CDR1 is DFQATT, CDR2 SNEGSKA, per germline (reference sequence). The CDR3 spells CSARERRHPYF. The DNA for the CDR3 is TGCAGTGCTAGAGAGCGCAGGCATCCTTACTTC.

The chain recombines TRBV30 with TRBJ2-6; 9 bases agree with TRBD1. Germline CDR1 is GTSNPN and CDR2 is SVGIG (reference sequence). J gave up 0 bases and V 5 bases, and 5 bases lay outside the gene matches. CDR3 length equals 16 residues. The CDR3 DNA sequence: TGTGCCTGGGACAGGGGGAAGTTCTCTGGGGCCAACGTCCTGACTTTC. Protein sequence: CAWDRGKFSGANVLTF.

V and J are TRBV7-2 and TRBJ1-2; perhaps TRBD1 as D (6 bases). CDR1 is SGHTA, CDR2 FQGNSA, per germline. V lost 4 bases and J lost 8, with 26 bases in between. The CDR3 consists of 17 residues. The CDR3: CASSSQPLKSGAGGYTF. DNA of the CDR3: TGTGCCAGCAGCTCTCAACCCCTAAAATCAGGGGCAGGGGGCTACACCTTC.

This chain uses TRBV19 with TRBJ1-1; 8 positions agree with TRBD1. CDR1 is LNHDA, CDR2 SQIVND, per germline (reference sequence). This CDR3 is built from 14 residues. V lost 4 bases and J lost 4; bases outside the gene matches: 5. The DNA of the CDR3 is TGTGCCAGTAGTACCGACAGGGGAGGCACTGAAGCTTTCTTT. This translates into CASSTDRGGTEAFF.

Details on this clone: The junction differs from germline at one of its ends, possibly a read error. The rearrangement joins TRBV28 to TRBJ1-5, with 9 bases that match TRBD1. CDR1 and CDR2 (germline): MDHEN, SYDVKM. The CDR3 sequence is 18 residues long. Here the CDR3 reads CASRLSIPGTGRDQPQHF. The CDR3 DNA reads TGTGCCAGCAGGTTATCAATACCCGGGACAGGGAGGGATCAGCCCCAGCATTTT.

This sequence joins TRBV7-2 and TRBJ2-2, with 8 bases fitting TRBD2. V lost 1 base to trimming and J lost 5 bases; unmatched junction nucleotides: 6. CDR3 size: 16 residues. Germline CDR1 is SGHTA and CDR2 is FQGNSA. The CDR3 reads CASSLGTAGATGELFF. CDR3 coding DNA: TGTGCCAGCAGCTTAGGAACAGCGGGGGCAACCGGGGAGCTGTTTTTT.

This rearrangement joins TRBV19 to TRBJ2-5; the D is unclear. The germline CDR1 and CDR2 sequences are LNHDA and SQIVND (reference sequence). V was shortened by 3 bases and J by 2 bases, with 4 bases between the two germline ends. This CDR3 region has 12 residues. The CDR3 spells CASSIPQETQYF. The CDR3 coding sequence is TGTGCCAGTAGTATTCCACAAGAGACCCAGTACTTC.

This chain uses TRBV5-1 with TRBJ1-1; weak D call: TRBD1 (6 bases). In germline, CDR1 is SGHRS, CDR2 YFSETQ. The CDR3 length is 16 residues. Trimming cost V 1 base and J 2 bases, with 15 bases left between them. In DNA, the CDR3 is TGCGCCAGCAGCTTGAATAGAGGGACACAAAACACTGAAGCTTTCTTT. This codes for CASSLNRGTQNTEAFF. The full variable domain, with the rest looked up from reference TRBV5-1 and TRBJ1-1, is KAGVTQTPRYLIKTRGQQVTLSCSPISGHRSVSWYQQTPGQGLQFLFEYFSETQRNKGNFPGRFSGRQFSNSRSEMNVSTLELGDSALYLCASSLNRGTQNTEAFFGQGTRLTVV.

This rearrangement joins TRBV19 to TRBJ1-5, with D possibly matching TRBD1 (5 bases). The germline V gene encodes CDR1 LNHDA and CDR2 SQIVND (reference sequence). CDR3 length: 14 amino acids. The V end lost 3 bases, the J end lost 7 bases, and 13 bases lay between the germline ends. The CDR3 region is CASSITGGKQPQHF. CDR3 nucleotides: TGTGCCAGTAGTATCACGGGGGGGAAGCAGCCCCAGCATTTT.

The CDR3, as DNA: TGTGCCAGCAGCCTACTCCAGGAAGCTAACTATGGCTACACCTTC. Translating it yields CASSLLQEANYGYTF. The rearrangement uses TRBV7-9 and TRBJ1-2; D call uncertain. Deletions cut 5 bases from V and 0 bases from J, with 13 bases between. CDR1 is SEHNR, CDR2 FQNEAQ, per germline (reference sequence). The CDR3 contains 15 residues. The full variable domain, with the rest looked up from reference TRBV7-9 and TRBJ1-2, is DTGVSQNPRHKITKRGQNVTFRCDPISEHNRLYWYRQTLGQGPEFLTYFQNEAQLEKSRLLSDRFSAERPKGSFSTLEIQRTEQGDSAMYLCASSLLQEANYGYTFGSGTRLTVV.

The V gene is TRBV6-6, the J gene TRBJ1-1, with D possibly matching TRBD1 (6 bases). The CDR3 spans 14 residues. Trimming shortened V by 4 bases and J by 3 bases, and 12 bases separated the two germline ends. The germline CDR1 and CDR2 sequences are MNHNY and SVGAGI (reference sequence). CDR3 nucleotide sequence: TGTGCCAGCAGTTCCCGGGACACGTACACTGAAGCTTTCTTT. It translates to CASSSRDTYTEAFF.

The rearrangement joins TRBV7-9 to TRBJ1-1, with unresolved D. The V and J ends lost 1 base and 0 bases respectively, with 6 bases between them. Germline CDR1 reads SEHNR; CDR2 reads FQNEAQ (reference sequence). The CDR3 contains 14 residues. CDR3 amino acids: CASSLVLVNTEAFF. For the CDR3, the DNA is TGTGCCAGCAGCTTAGTATTAGTGAACACTGAAGCTTTCTTT.

The genes are TRBV7-3 and TRBJ2-5, with TRBD1 matching 7 bases. Germline V lookup: CDR1 SGHTA, CDR2 FQGTGA. Unmatched junction bases numbered 10, after V lost 5 bases and J lost 4 bases. CDR3 length equals 15 residues. The CDR3 region has the DNA TGTGCCAGCAGCCTAAGCGGAACAGGGGTAGAGACCCAGTACTTC. Translated: CASSLSGTGVETQYF.

V and J are TRBV18 and TRBJ1-5, with D possibly being TRBD1 (5 bases). CDR1 and CDR2 from the germline V gene are KGHSH and LQKENI. Trimming took off 1 base at V and 0 bases at J, with 13 bases between the two ends. The CDR3 covers 17 residues. The CDR3 is CASSPLPGLNSNQPQHF. The CDR3 DNA follows: TGTGCCAGCTCACCACTCCCGGGACTCAATAGCAATCAGCCCCAGCATTTT.

A word on this clone: The junction shows a germline mismatch at one end, possibly a read error. This rearrangement joins TRBV6-5 to TRBJ2-1; tentatively, D is TRBD1 (6 bases). Germline CDR1 is MNHEY and CDR2 is SVGAGI. The length of the CDR3 is 15 residues. CDR3 in amino acids: CASSYSRGSFTEEFF. CDR3 sequence (DNA): TGTGCCAGCAGTTACTCGAGGGGGTCTTTTACTGAGGAGTTCTTC.